The 2 T cell receptor beta chains below all came from one sample that was sequenced in a study of cytomegalovirus exposure and HLA in healthy donors. The PCR ran on 60 Vbeta and 13 Jbeta primers. The repertoire was sequenced with immunoSEQ multiplex PCR; TCRdb's copy has only in-frame clones and lacks some. In the table there are tens of thousands of clones, 77% of which are singletons. Source material: PBMCs. These receptors originate from a man aged 30-40 years in good health and CMV-seronegative.

The J gene is TRBJ2-5, the V gene TRBV7-6, with 10 positions matching TRBD2. The J call is in doubt because the DNA end fits TRBJ2-7 better. The CDR3 runs to 16 residues. Germline V lookup: CDR1 SGHVS, CDR2 FNYEAQ. The CDR3 loop is CASSLGLLAGVYEQYF. In DNA form, the CDR3 reads TGTGCCAGCAGCTTAGGGCTGCTAGCGGGGGTCTACGAGCAGTACTTC.

The chain has TRBV23-1 and TRBJ2-3; 7 nucleotides line up with TRBD2. TRBV23-1 is an open reading frame whose function is uncertain. V trimming: 2 bases; J trimming: 0 bases; junction bases outside the gene matches: 14. The CDR3 length is 19 residues. This CDR3 reads CASSQPDEWHGGSTDTQYF. As DNA, the CDR3 is TGCGCCAGCAGTCAACCCGATGAGTGGCACGGGGGGAGCACAGATACGCAGTATTTT.